This is a list of T cell receptor beta chains from one sample in a study of blood T cell repertoires in COVID-19. Sequenced by immunoSEQ multiplex PCR; TCRdb stores in-frame clones only, minus some. The top ten clones hold under 12% of a sample with around 130,000 clones, 88% of them seen once. The sequenced material came from peripheral blood. These receptors originate from a man aged 55 to 70 with active or convalescent COVID-19. Each CDR3 is given with its conserved first and last residue. Each record gives: V gene, clone size, J gene, D gene, CDR3 length, CDR3 protein, CDR3 DNA. The D gene is left open where the match is weak. Some rows mark clone size as missing; the rest say once, few, many or name a class of expanded clone.

v_gene: TRBV11-1
abundance: NA
j_gene: TRBJ2-7
d_gene: TRBD1
len: 14
CDR3aa: CASSSDRGLYEQYF
CDR3nt: TGTGCCAGCAGCTCCGACAGGGGGCTCTACGAGCAGTACTTC

v_gene: TRBV27
abundance: once
j_gene: TRBJ2-1
d_gene: NA
len: 16
CDR3aa: CASSPPAGMGYNEQFF
CDR3nt: TGTGCCAGCAGTCCCCCGGCGGGAATGGGTTACAATGAGCAGTTCTTC

v_gene: TRBV9
abundance: NA
j_gene: TRBJ2-1
d_gene: NA
len: 15
CDR3aa: CASSLGGEWGNEQFF
CDR3nt: TGTGCCAGCAGTCTTGGGGGCGAGTGGGGGAATGAGCAGTTCTTC

v_gene: TRBV29-1
abundance: once
j_gene: TRBJ1-4
d_gene: TRBD1
len: 13
CDR3aa: CSVATGTNEKLFF
CDR3nt: TGCAGCGTTGCGACAGGGACTAATGAAAAACTGTTTTTT

v_gene: TRBV7-2
abundance: NA
j_gene: TRBJ2-5
d_gene: TRBD1
len: 17
CDR3aa: CASSSYVKTGVGETQYF
CDR3nt: TGTGCCAGCAGCTCTTACGTAAAGACAGGGGTCGGGGAGACCCAGTACTTC

v_gene: TRBV19
abundance: few
j_gene: TRBJ1-2
d_gene: NA
len: 13
CDR3aa: CASSIKGNYGYTF
CDR3nt: TGTGCCAGTAGTATAAAGGGGAACTATGGCTACACCTTC

v_gene: TRBV6-5
abundance: NA
j_gene: TRBJ2-4
d_gene: TRBD2
len: 13
CDR3aa: CASSRTRKNIQYF
CDR3nt: TGTGCCAGCAGTCGGACTAGAAAAAACATTCAGTACTTC

v_gene: TRBV2
abundance: NA
j_gene: TRBJ1-2
d_gene: NA
len: 13
CDR3aa: CASSEGRVVGYTF
CDR3nt: TGTGCCAGCAGTGAGGGCAGGGTAGTCGGCTACACCTTC

v_gene: TRBV5-4
abundance: NA
j_gene: TRBJ2-1
d_gene: TRBD2
len: 18
CDR3aa: CASRGDGRTSGTYNEQFF
CDR3nt: TGTGCCAGCAGAGGGGACGGTAGGACTAGCGGGACGTACAATGAGCAGTTCTTC

v_gene: TRBV7-9
abundance: NA
j_gene: TRBJ1-5
d_gene: TRBD1
len: 14
CDR3aa: CASSLSTGNQPQHF
CDR3nt: TGTGCCAGCAGCCTATCGACAGGGAATCAGCCCCAGCATTTT

v_gene: TRBV2
abundance: NA
j_gene: TRBJ1-5
d_gene: NA
len: 15
CDR3aa: CASSALGGGNQPQHF
CDR3nt: TGTGCCAGCAGTGCCTTAGGGGGTGGCAATCAGCCCCAGCATTTT

v_gene: TRBV19
abundance: few
j_gene: TRBJ1-4
d_gene: NA
len: 15
CDR3aa: CASSRQRRHNEKLFF
CDR3nt: TGTGCCAGTAGTCGACAACGCAGGCATAATGAAAAACTGTTTTTT

v_gene: TRBV5-1
abundance: NA
j_gene: TRBJ2-7
d_gene: TRBD1
len: 15
CDR3aa: CASSTGTGSSYEQYF
CDR3nt: TGCGCCAGCAGCACCGGGACAGGGAGCTCCTACGAGCAGTACTTC

v_gene: TRBV5-8
abundance: NA
j_gene: TRBJ1-5
d_gene: NA
len: 14
CDR3aa: CASSSTASNQPQHF
CDR3nt: TGTGCCAGCAGCTCGACAGCTAGCAATCAGCCCCAGCATTTT

v_gene: TRBV24-1
abundance: NA
j_gene: TRBJ2-1
d_gene: TRBD1
len: 17
CDR3aa: CATSEPAGQGIYNEQFF
CDR3nt: TGTGCCACCAGTGAACCCGCCGGACAGGGCATATACAATGAGCAGTTCTTC

v_gene: TRBV3-1/TRBV3-2
abundance: NA
j_gene: TRBJ1-3
d_gene: NA
len: 13
CDR3aa: CASSQRSGNTIYF
CDR3nt: TGTGCCAGCAGCCAACGCTCTGGAAACACCATATATTTT

v_gene: TRBV24-1
abundance: NA
j_gene: TRBJ2-5
d_gene: TRBD1
len: 15
CDR3aa: CATSEPGTGEETQYF
CDR3nt: TGTGCCACCAGTGAACCTGGGACAGGCGAAGAGACCCAGTACTTC

v_gene: TRBV19
abundance: NA
j_gene: TRBJ1-2
d_gene: NA
len: 14
CDR3aa: CASSIAPGRRGYTF
CDR3nt: TGTGCCAGTAGTATAGCCCCAGGGCGTAGGGGCTACACCTTC

v_gene: TRBV7-2
abundance: NA
j_gene: TRBJ2-3
d_gene: TRBD2
len: 18
CDR3aa: CASRGGTSGRTSTDTQYF
CDR3nt: TGTGCCAGCAGGGGAGGGACTAGCGGGAGGACTAGCACAGATACGCAGTATTTT

v_gene: TRBV25-1
abundance: NA
j_gene: TRBJ1-1
d_gene: NA
len: 13
CDR3aa: CASSELGRGEAFF
CDR3nt: TGTGCCAGCAGTGAATTAGGGAGGGGTGAAGCTTTCTTT

v_gene: TRBV28
abundance: NA
j_gene: TRBJ1-2
d_gene: NA
len: 14
CDR3aa: CASSLGRGNYGYTF
CDR3nt: TGTGCCAGCAGTTTGGGCAGGGGAAACTATGGCTACACCTTC

v_gene: TRBV6-1
abundance: NA
j_gene: TRBJ1-6
d_gene: NA
len: 17
CDR3aa: CASSARTAPSDNSPLHF
CDR3nt: TGTGCCAGCAGTGCAAGGACAGCCCCATCGGATAATTCACCCCTCCACTTT

v_gene: TRBV30
abundance: NA
j_gene: TRBJ2-1
d_gene: NA
len: 12
CDR3aa: CAWSVSYNEQFF
CDR3nt: TGTGCCTGGAGTGTGAGTTACAATGAGCAGTTCTTC

v_gene: TRBV7-9
abundance: once
j_gene: TRBJ1-1
d_gene: NA
len: 14
CDR3aa: CASSPAGRETEAFF
CDR3nt: TGTGCCAGCAGCCCGGCGGGGCGCGAGACTGAAGCTTTCTTT

v_gene: TRBV5-1
abundance: NA
j_gene: TRBJ2-3
d_gene: NA
len: 14
CDR3aa: CASRGAESTDTQYF
CDR3nt: TGCGCCAGCCGGGGGGCGGAGAGCACAGATACGCAGTATTTT

v_gene: TRBV10-1
abundance: NA
j_gene: TRBJ2-7
d_gene: TRBD2
len: 14
CDR3aa: CASSESPSGYEQYF
CDR3nt: TGCGCCAGCAGTGAGTCACCTAGCGGTTACGAGCAGTACTTC

v_gene: TRBV5-1
abundance: NA
j_gene: TRBJ2-3
d_gene: NA
len: 14
CDR3aa: CASSLGHGTDTQYF
CDR3nt: TGCGCCAGCAGCCTGGGACACGGCACAGATACGCAGTATTTT

v_gene: TRBV9
abundance: NA
j_gene: TRBJ2-5
d_gene: TRBD1
len: 15
CDR3aa: CASSPTGQGRETQYF
CDR3nt: TGTGCCAGCAGCCCCACGGGACAGGGGAGGGAGACCCAGTACTTC

v_gene: TRBV7-9
abundance: NA
j_gene: TRBJ2-5
d_gene: NA
len: 15
CDR3aa: CASSLDRVSWETQYF
CDR3nt: TGTGCCAGCAGCTTAGACAGGGTCAGTTGGGAGACCCAGTACTTC

v_gene: TRBV12-3/TRBV12-4
abundance: NA
j_gene: TRBJ1-3
d_gene: NA
len: 12
CDR3aa: CASSFRGNTIYF
CDR3nt: TGTGCCAGCAGTTTTCGGGGAAACACCATATATTTT

v_gene: TRBV5-1
abundance: NA
j_gene: TRBJ2-5
d_gene: TRBD2
len: 16
CDR3aa: CASSLSLAGDKETQYF
CDR3nt: TGCGCCAGCAGCTTGAGTCTAGCGGGAGATAAGGAGACCCAGTACTTC

v_gene: TRBV5-4
abundance: once
j_gene: TRBJ2-3
d_gene: TRBD1
len: 19
CDR3aa: CASSLPRTGPLSSTDTQYF
CDR3nt: TGTGCCAGCAGTCTCCCACGGACAGGGCCCCTGAGTAGCACAGATACGCAGTATTTT

v_gene: TRBV5-1
abundance: NA
j_gene: TRBJ2-1
d_gene: TRBD1
len: 15
CDR3aa: CASSFGQDTYNEQFF
CDR3nt: TGCGCCAGCAGCTTCGGACAGGACACCTACAATGAGCAGTTCTTC

v_gene: TRBV18
abundance: once
j_gene: TRBJ1-5
d_gene: NA
len: 16
CDR3aa: CASSPVARAAGQPQHF
CDR3nt: TGTGCCAGCTCACCAGTAGCCAGGGCGGCGGGGCAGCCCCAGCATTTT

v_gene: TRBV6-1
abundance: NA
j_gene: TRBJ2-7
d_gene: NA
len: 15
CDR3aa: CASSEARDTYYEQYF
CDR3nt: TGTGCCAGCAGTGAAGCCCGGGACACATACTACGAGCAGTACTTC

v_gene: TRBV12-3/TRBV12-4
abundance: NA
j_gene: TRBJ2-7
d_gene: NA
len: 12
CDR3aa: CASSLALTGKYF
CDR3nt: TGTGCCAGCAGTTTAGCGCTCACAGGGAAGTACTTC

v_gene: TRBV4-1
abundance: NA
j_gene: TRBJ1-2
d_gene: NA
len: 14
CDR3aa: CASSQDRGKDGYTF
CDR3nt: TGCGCCAGCAGCCAAGATAGGGGTAAGGATGGCTACACCTTC

v_gene: TRBV27
abundance: NA
j_gene: TRBJ1-1
d_gene: TRBD1
len: 15
CDR3aa: CASNPGTGQNTEAFF
CDR3nt: TGTGCCAGCAATCCTGGGACAGGACAGAACACTGAAGCTTTCTTT

v_gene: TRBV29-1
abundance: once
j_gene: TRBJ1-1
d_gene: TRBD1
len: 13
CDR3aa: CSVGQLADTEAFF
CDR3nt: TGCAGCGTGGGACAGTTGGCGGACACTGAAGCTTTCTTT

v_gene: TRBV10-3
abundance: NA
j_gene: TRBJ2-7
d_gene: TRBD1
len: 15
CDR3aa: CAISGGQGANYEQYF
CDR3nt: TGTGCCATCAGTGGGGGACAGGGGGCGAATTACGAGCAGTACTTC

v_gene: TRBV7-3
abundance: NA
j_gene: TRBJ2-1
d_gene: NA
len: 16
CDR3aa: CASSLDRDFSYNEQFF
CDR3nt: TGTGCCAGCAGCCTAGACCGGGACTTCTCTTACAATGAGCAGTTCTTC

v_gene: TRBV7-6
abundance: NA
j_gene: TRBJ2-7
d_gene: TRBD1
len: 14
CDR3aa: CASSLVTGEYEQYF
CDR3nt: TGTGCCAGCAGCTTAGTCACAGGGGAATACGAGCAGTACTTC

v_gene: TRBV30
abundance: NA
j_gene: TRBJ2-6
d_gene: NA
len: 16
CDR3aa: CAWSRGHSPGANVLTF
CDR3nt: TGTGCCTGGAGTAGGGGACATTCCCCTGGGGCCAACGTCCTGACTTTC

v_gene: TRBV28
abundance: NA
j_gene: TRBJ1-5
d_gene: TRBD1
len: 15
CDR3aa: CASRNRGGSNQPQHF
CDR3nt: TGTGCCAGCAGAAACAGGGGTGGTAGCAATCAGCCCCAGCATTTT

v_gene: TRBV9
abundance: NA
j_gene: TRBJ2-7
d_gene: NA
len: 13
CDR3aa: CASSPPSLTEQYF
CDR3nt: TGTGCCAGCAGCCCGCCGTCCCTAACCGAGCAGTACTTC

v_gene: TRBV7-3
abundance: NA
j_gene: TRBJ1-5
d_gene: NA
len: 15
CDR3aa: CASSPGGTSNQPQHF
CDR3nt: TGTGCCAGCAGCCCCGGAGGAACTAGCAATCAGCCCCAGCATTTT

v_gene: TRBV20-1
abundance: NA
j_gene: TRBJ1-5
d_gene: NA
len: 13
CDR3aa: CSASGGSNQPQHF
CDR3nt: TGCAGTGCTAGTGGAGGGAGCAATCAGCCCCAGCATTTT

v_gene: TRBV21-1
abundance: few
j_gene: TRBJ2-1
d_gene: NA
len: 16
CDR3aa: CASSKAGQGLYNEQFF
CDR3nt: TGTGCCAGCAGCAAAGCCGGACAGGGGCTCTACAATGAGCAGTTCTTC

v_gene: TRBV14
abundance: NA
j_gene: TRBJ2-5
d_gene: NA
len: 14
CDR3aa: CASSQDRMLETQYF
CDR3nt: TGTGCCAGCAGCCAAGACAGGATGTTGGAGACCCAGTACTTC

v_gene: TRBV28
abundance: NA
j_gene: TRBJ2-2
d_gene: NA
len: 12
CDR3aa: CASSRNTGELFF
CDR3nt: TGTGCCAGCAGCCGGAACACCGGGGAGCTGTTTTTT

v_gene: TRBV2
abundance: NA
j_gene: TRBJ2-5
d_gene: TRBD2
len: 15
CDR3aa: CASSEGSGRAKTQYF
CDR3nt: TGTGCCAGCAGTGAAGGTAGCGGGAGAGCCAAGACCCAGTACTTC

v_gene: TRBV6-2/TRBV6-3
abundance: once
j_gene: TRBJ1-2
d_gene: NA
len: 13
CDR3aa: CASSVMGGYGYTF
CDR3nt: TGTGCCAGCAGTGTAATGGGAGGCTATGGCTACACCTTC

v_gene: TRBV10-1
abundance: NA
j_gene: TRBJ2-7
d_gene: TRBD1
len: 15
CDR3aa: CASSADRDNSYEQYF
CDR3nt: TGCGCCAGCAGCGCCGACAGGGATAACTCCTACGAGCAGTACTTC

v_gene: TRBV24-1
abundance: NA
j_gene: TRBJ1-1
d_gene: NA
len: 16
CDR3aa: CATSDGPTQGNTEAFF
CDR3nt: TGTGCCACCAGTGATGGACCTACACAGGGGAACACTGAAGCTTTCTTT

v_gene: TRBV29-1
abundance: NA
j_gene: TRBJ2-5
d_gene: NA
len: 14
CDR3aa: CSAAATSVTETQYF
CDR3nt: TGCAGCGCCGCTGCGACTAGTGTCACGGAGACCCAGTACTTC